The 13 T cell receptor beta chains in this list originate from one sample, sequenced in a study of T cells in Graves' hyperthyroidism and ophthalmopathy. The CDR3 regions of TCR beta were amplified from RNA transcripts. A set of HTBI primers served as the primers for a first-round RT-PCR of the TCR CDR3. MiXCR was run by TCRdb on the multiplex PCR reads, yielding one entry per CDR3 protein. The sample has 500,000 to 800,000 distinct CDR3 sequences; roughly 14% are singletons. Sequencing input: blood. Source of these receptors: a woman aged 45 to 65 with Graves' ophthalmopathy.

This clonotype was recorded at least ten times. The chain carries TRBV7-9 and TRBJ1-6; perhaps TRBD1 as D (5 bases). CDR1 SEHNR and CDR2 FQNEAQ come from the germline V gene (reference sequence). The CDR3 extends over 13 amino acids. The V gene lost 1 base and the J gene lost 7 bases, with 5 bases spanning the gap. CDR3 sequence reads: CASSLEGNSPLHF. DNA of the CDR3: TGTGCCAGCAGCTTAGAGGGGAATTCACCCCTCCACTTT.

This clonotype was counted ten times or more. The chain recombines TRBV24-1 with TRBJ2-7; 8 bases match TRBD2. After removal of 5 bases from V and 3 bases from J, the junction contained 11 bases not matched to a gene. Looked up from germline, CDR1 is KGHDR and CDR2 is SFDVKD. The CDR3 spans 16 residues. CDR3 sequence (DNA): TGTGCCACCAGTGCGGGGGGGAGGTCTTGGAACTACGAGCAGTACTTC. The encoded protein is CATSAGGRSWNYEQYF.

The rearrangement links TRBV10-3 to TRBJ2-1, with D hard to call. In germline, CDR1 is ENHRY, CDR2 SYGVKD. V was clipped by 2 bases and J by 1 base, with 12 bases between them. The CDR3 spans 16 residues. The CDR3 protein is CAISEDRLLSYNEQFF. The CDR3 DNA is TGTGCCATCAGTGAGGATCGGCTGTTGTCCTACAATGAGCAGTTCTTC.

This clonotype has more than one count but fewer than ten. This chain uses TRBV7-6 with TRBJ2-7, with TRBD2 matching over 11 bases. CDR3 length equals 18 residues. CDR1 and CDR2 from the germline V gene are SGHVS and FNYEAQ. With 5 bases clipped from V and 7 bases from J, the junction kept 19 bases outside the gene matches. CDR3 bases: TGTGCCAGCAGCCCATCCCCTATTACTAGCGGGAGTAGAAGGGAGCAGTACTTC. Protein sequence: CASSPSPITSGSRREQYF.

There are many counts of this clonotype. The genes are TRBV20-1 and TRBJ2-7, with D perhaps matching TRBD1 (5 bases). Germline CDR1 and CDR2: DFQATT and SNEGSKA (reference sequence). Trimming left V 0 bases short and J 2 bases short, with 20 bases between. The CDR3 consists of 17 residues. The CDR3 reads CSAREARFDSLAYEQYF. CDR3 DNA sequence: TGCAGTGCTAGAGAAGCGAGGTTTGACAGTCTAGCCTACGAGCAGTACTTC.

V is TRBV4-3 and J is TRBJ1-4; TRBD1 aligns across 8 bases. The CDR3 has 15 residues. Germline V gene lookup returns CDR1 LGHNA and CDR2 YSLEER. The V and J ends lost 0 bases and 10 bases, in that order; junction bases with no gene match: 7. CDR3 DNA: TGCGCCAGCAGCCAAGATCCCGGACAGGGTGCAAAACTGTTTTTT. Protein product: CASSQDPGQGAKLFF.

This clonotype was counted ten times or more. The chain links TRBV11-3 to TRBJ2-7; weak D call: TRBD2 (5 bases). The V end was cut by 3 bases, the J end by 4 bases, with 13 bases between. CDR3 length: 14 residues. Germline CDR1 and CDR2: SGHNT and YENEEA. The CDR3 DNA follows: TGTGCCAGCAGCTTGACTAACGGGGTGTACGAGCAGTACTTC. It specifies CASSLTNGVYEQYF. Together with reference TRBV11-3 and TRBJ2-7, the CDR3 gives the full variable domain: EAGVVQSPRYKIIEKKQPVAFWCNPISGHNTLYWYLQNLGQGPELLIRYENEEAVDDSQLPKDRFSAERLKGVDSTLKIQPAELGDSAVYLCASSLTNGVYEQYFGPGTRLTVT.

The chain uses TRBV7-2 and TRBJ1-2; possibly TRBD1 for D (6 bases). V lost 5 bases and J lost 5, with 21 bases in between. Germline V CDR1 and CDR2: SGHTA, FQGNSA. The CDR3 covers 16 residues. The CDR3 DNA reads TGTGCCAGCAGCACCCGGGGGGGGGCGAGATGGTATGGCTACACCTTC. Translation: CASSTRGGARWYGYTF. Using reference TRBV7-2 and TRBJ1-2 for the parts outside the CDR3, the full variable domain is GAGVSQSPSNKVTEKGKDVELRCDPISGHTALYWYRQSLGQGLEFLIYFQGNSAPDKSGLPSDRFSAERTGGSVSTLTIQRTQQEDSAVYLCASSTRGGARWYGYTFGSGTRLTVV.

This clonotype was seen repeatedly, ten times or more. The chain combines TRBV7-2 with TRBJ2-7; maybe TRBD2 (5 bases). From germline, CDR1 is SGHTA and CDR2 FQGNSA. CDR3 length: 13 residues. The V end was cut by 5 bases, the J end by 3 bases, with 11 bases between. CDR3 amino acids: CASSVTDFYEQYF. The CDR3, as DNA: TGTGCCAGCAGCGTGACGGACTTCTACGAGCAGTACTTC.

The chain has TRBV7-9 and TRBJ2-2; 10 bases map to TRBD2. Germline-derived CDR1 and CDR2 are SEHNR and FQNEAQ (reference sequence). The CDR3 covers 18 residues. The junction had 9 bases not matched to a gene; V was cut back by 1 base and J by 4 bases. The CDR3 here is CASSLGSGTSEITGELFF. In DNA form, the CDR3 reads TGTGCCAGCAGCTTAGGATCTGGGACTAGCGAGATCACCGGGGAGCTGTTTTTT.

In this sample, this clonotype turned up a few times. The chain uses TRBV19 and TRBJ2-2; D is uncertain. V shed 2 bases and J shed 2 bases, with 12 bases lying between them. CDR3 length: 16 amino acids. CDR1 and CDR2 (germline): LNHDA, SQIVND (reference sequence). In DNA form, the CDR3 reads TGTGCCAGTAGTATACGGGCAGACCCTAACACCGGGGAGCTGTTTTTT. It encodes CASSIRADPNTGELFF.

The table lists this clonotype with many counts. The genes are TRBV12-3 or TRBV12-4 and TRBJ2-2; 12 nucleotides align to TRBD2. The CDR3 has 15 residues. V shed 2 bases, J shed 7 bases, and the junction held 2 bases outside the gene matches. The CDR3 sequence is CASSLLAGGIGELFF. As DNA, the CDR3 is TGTGCCAGCAGTTTACTAGCGGGAGGGATCGGGGAGCTGTTTTTT.

This clonotype came up many times. The chain couples TRBV20-1 to TRBJ2-1; D uncertain. Between the trimmed V and J ends, which lost 7 bases and 2 bases, there was a span of 18 bases. Looked up from germline, CDR1 is DFQATT and CDR2 is SNEGSKA (reference sequence). CDR3 length equals 15 residues. CDR3 bases: TGCAGTGGGAGTGATGGTAGCCTAGCCTACAATGAGCAGTTCTTC. Its translation is CSGSDGSLAYNEQFF.